Listed below are T cell receptor beta chains from one sample, sequenced in a study of patients and donors after allogeneic stem cell transplantation. TCRdb processed the RT-PCR reads anew with MiXCR; each CDR3 protein has one entry. In the table there are a few hundred thousand distinct CDR3 sequences, over 30% of which are singletons. The sequenced sample consisted of blood, either unsorted or a sorted T cell fraction (not recorded which). Receptors originate from a human donor who was either an allogeneic HSCT recipient or a stem cell or donor lymphocyte infusion donor (not recorded which). It is not recorded whose cells these are; they may come from a transplant donor. CDR3s leave out the opening cysteine and the closing phenylalanine or tryptophan. Fields, in order: V gene, D gene, CDR3 length, J gene, CDR3 protein. The D gene is left open where the match is weak.

TRBV5-1	.	13	TRBJ2-7	ASRRLRDHSYEQY
TRBV9	TRBD2	11	TRBJ2-3	ASSGGAQHTQY
TRBV5-1	.	11	TRBJ1-1	ASRFSANTEAF
TRBV5-1	.	13	TRBJ1-5	ASSEWSGSNQPQH
TRBV7-9	.	14	TRBJ2-6	ASSLALRSGANVLT
TRBV30	.	13	TRBJ1-1	AWSVLPRGPTEAF
TRBV20-1	.	14	TRBJ1-1	SARDGAGQGSTEAF
TRBV4-1	TRBD1	15	TRBJ2-2	ASSPRGTGGNTGELF
TRBV20-1	.	13	TRBJ2-2	SARDRLRGTGELF
TRBV4-1	TRBD1	15	TRBJ1-6	ASSQGQGAFYNSPLH
TRBV9	.	11	TRBJ1-1	ASSVAVGTEAF
TRBV7-8	.	16	TRBJ1-2	ASSPNRDPRAHNYGYT
TRBV4-3	.	13	TRBJ2-4	ASSQDPGAKNIQY
TRBV4-3	TRBD1	13	TRBJ2-7	ASSHRTGSTYEQY
TRBV21-1	.	13	TRBJ2-7	ASSLNGQGDYEQY
TRBV4-3	.	12	TRBJ1-5	ASSREGKGQPQH
TRBV5-1	TRBD2	16	TRBJ2-3	ASSLRLAGGPSTDTQY
TRBV20-1	.	12	TRBJ1-4	SVAISGGRGKLF
TRBV29-1	.	11	TRBJ2-4	SVALFDRNIQY
TRBV20-1	.	11	TRBJ2-7	SARDLRSYEQY
TRBV10-3	.	11	TRBJ1-5	ATTIRTDQPQH
TRBV28	.	16	TRBJ2-2	ASSLWFGGAFPAAELF
TRBV28	TRBD1	12	TRBJ1-6	ASRSGTANSPLH
TRBV18	.	10	TRBJ1-1	ASSPQEGLAF
TRBV5-1	TRBD1	12	TRBJ1-2	ASSLDRGTYGYT
TRBV5-1	TRBD1	14	TRBJ2-3	ASSLATGQRRDTQY
TRBV29-1	.	10	TRBJ1-5	SVGLKGQPQH
TRBV29-1	.	12	TRBJ1-1	SVERRQDNTEAF
TRBV10-2	TRBD2	16	TRBJ2-4	ASSETSGANLAKNIQY
TRBV7-2	TRBD1	13	TRBJ2-1	ASRPGTESYNEQF
TRBV18	.	13	TRBJ1-4	ASSRNMGRNEKLF